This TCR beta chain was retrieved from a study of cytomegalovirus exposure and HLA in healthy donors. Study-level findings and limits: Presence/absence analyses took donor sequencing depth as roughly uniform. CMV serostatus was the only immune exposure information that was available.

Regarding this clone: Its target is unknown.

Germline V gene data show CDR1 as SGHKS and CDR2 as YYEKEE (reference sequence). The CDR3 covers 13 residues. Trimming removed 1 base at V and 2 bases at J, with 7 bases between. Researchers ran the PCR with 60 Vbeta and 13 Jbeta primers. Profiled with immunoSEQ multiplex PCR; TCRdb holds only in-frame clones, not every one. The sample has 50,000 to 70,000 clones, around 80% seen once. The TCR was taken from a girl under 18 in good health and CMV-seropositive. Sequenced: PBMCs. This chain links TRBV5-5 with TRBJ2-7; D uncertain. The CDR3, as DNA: TGTGCCAGCAGCTTGTTTCGGGCCTACGAGCAGTACTTC. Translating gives CASSLFRAYEQYF. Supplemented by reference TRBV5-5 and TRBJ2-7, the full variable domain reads DAGVTQSPTHLIKTRGQQVTLRCSPISGHKSVSWYQQVLGQGPQFIFQYYEKEERGRGNFPDRFSARQFPNYSSELNVNALLLGDSALYLCASSLFRAYEQYFGPGTRLTVT.